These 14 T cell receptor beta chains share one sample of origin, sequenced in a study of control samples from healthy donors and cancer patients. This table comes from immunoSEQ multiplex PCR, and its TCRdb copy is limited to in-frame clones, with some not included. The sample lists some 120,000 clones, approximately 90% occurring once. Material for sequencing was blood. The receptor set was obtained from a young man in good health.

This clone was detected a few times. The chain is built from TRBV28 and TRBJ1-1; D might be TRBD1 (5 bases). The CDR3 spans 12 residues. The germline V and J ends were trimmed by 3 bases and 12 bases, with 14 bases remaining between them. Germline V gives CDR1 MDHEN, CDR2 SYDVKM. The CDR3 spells CASSFGTEGTFF. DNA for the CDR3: TGTGCCAGCAGTTTCGGGACTGAGGGAACTTTCTTT.

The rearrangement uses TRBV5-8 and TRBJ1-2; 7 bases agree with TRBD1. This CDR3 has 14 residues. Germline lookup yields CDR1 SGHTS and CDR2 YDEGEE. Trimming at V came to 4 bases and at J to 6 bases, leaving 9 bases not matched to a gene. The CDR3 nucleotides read TGTGCCAGCAGCCCACTCGACAGGGCCGATGGCTACACCTTC. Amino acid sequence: CASSPLDRADGYTF.

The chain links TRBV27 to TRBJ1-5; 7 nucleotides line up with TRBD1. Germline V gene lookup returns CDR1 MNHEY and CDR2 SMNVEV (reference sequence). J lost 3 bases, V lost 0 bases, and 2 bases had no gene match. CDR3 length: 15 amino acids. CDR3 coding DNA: TGTGCCAGCAGTTTATCCGACAGGGCCAATCAGCCCCAGCATTTT. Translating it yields CASSLSDRANQPQHF.

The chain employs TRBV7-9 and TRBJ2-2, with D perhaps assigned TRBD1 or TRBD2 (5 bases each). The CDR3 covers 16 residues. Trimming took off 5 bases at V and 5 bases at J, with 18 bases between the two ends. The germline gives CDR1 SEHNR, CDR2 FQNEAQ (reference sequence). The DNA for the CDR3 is TGTGCCAGCAGCGGGGCCACGGGGAAAGGAACCGGGGAGCTGTTTTTT. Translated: CASSGATGKGTGELFF.

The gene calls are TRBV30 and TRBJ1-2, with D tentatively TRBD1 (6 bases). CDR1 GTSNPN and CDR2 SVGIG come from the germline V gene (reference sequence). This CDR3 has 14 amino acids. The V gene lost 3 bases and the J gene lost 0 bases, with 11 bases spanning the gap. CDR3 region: CAWSSGQTNYGYTF. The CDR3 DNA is TGTGCCTGGAGCTCCGGACAGACTAACTATGGCTACACCTTC.

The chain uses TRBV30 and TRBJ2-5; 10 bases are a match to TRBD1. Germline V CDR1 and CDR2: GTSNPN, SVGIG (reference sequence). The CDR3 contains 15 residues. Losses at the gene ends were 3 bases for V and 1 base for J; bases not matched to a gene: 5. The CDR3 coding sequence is TGTGCCTGGAGGCCGGGACAGGGGTTCCAAGAGACCCAGTACTTC. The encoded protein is CAWRPGQGFQETQYF. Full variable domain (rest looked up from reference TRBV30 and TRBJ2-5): SQTIHQWPATLVQPVGSPLSLECTVEGTSNPNLYWYRQAAGRGLQLLFYSVGIGQISSEVPQNLSASRPQDRQFILSSKKLLLSDSGFYLCAWRPGQGFQETQYFGPGTRLLVL.

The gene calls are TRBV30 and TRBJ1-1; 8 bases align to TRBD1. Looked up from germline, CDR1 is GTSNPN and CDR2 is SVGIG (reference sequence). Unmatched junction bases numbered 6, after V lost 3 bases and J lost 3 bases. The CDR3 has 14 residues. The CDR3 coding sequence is TGTGCCTGGAGGTACAGGGGGTTGGACACTGAAGCTTTCTTT. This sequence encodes CAWRYRGLDTEAFF. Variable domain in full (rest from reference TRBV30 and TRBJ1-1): SQTIHQWPATLVQPVGSPLSLECTVEGTSNPNLYWYRQAAGRGLQLLFYSVGIGQISSEVPQNLSASRPQDRQFILSSKKLLLSDSGFYLCAWRYRGLDTEAFFGQGTRLTVV.

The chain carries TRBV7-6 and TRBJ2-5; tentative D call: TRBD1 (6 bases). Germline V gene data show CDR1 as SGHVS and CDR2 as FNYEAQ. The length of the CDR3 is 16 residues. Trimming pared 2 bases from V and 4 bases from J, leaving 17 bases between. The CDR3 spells CASSLKGTTARETQYF. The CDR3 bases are TGTGCCAGCAGCTTAAAGGGGACAACGGCCCGAGAGACCCAGTACTTC.

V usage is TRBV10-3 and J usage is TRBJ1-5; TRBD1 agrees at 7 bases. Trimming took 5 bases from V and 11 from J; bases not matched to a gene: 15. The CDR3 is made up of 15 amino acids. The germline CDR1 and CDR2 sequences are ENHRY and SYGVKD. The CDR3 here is CAISTTGDSPRTQHF. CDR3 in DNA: TGTGCCATCAGTACCACAGGGGACTCGCCGAGGACCCAGCATTTT.

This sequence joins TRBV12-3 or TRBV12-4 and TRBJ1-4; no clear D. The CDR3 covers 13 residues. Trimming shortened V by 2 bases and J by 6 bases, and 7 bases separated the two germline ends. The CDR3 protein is CASSLSSYEKLFF. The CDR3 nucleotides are TGTGCCAGCAGTTTAAGCAGTTATGAAAAACTGTTTTTT.

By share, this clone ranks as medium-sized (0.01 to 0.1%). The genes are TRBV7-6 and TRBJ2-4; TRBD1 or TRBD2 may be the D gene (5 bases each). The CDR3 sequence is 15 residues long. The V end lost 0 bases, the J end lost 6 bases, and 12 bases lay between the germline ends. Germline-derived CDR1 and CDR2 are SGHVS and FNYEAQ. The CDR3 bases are TGTGCCAGCAGCTTAGCGACGGGGCCCGGAAACATTCAGTACTTC. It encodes CASSLATGPGNIQYF.

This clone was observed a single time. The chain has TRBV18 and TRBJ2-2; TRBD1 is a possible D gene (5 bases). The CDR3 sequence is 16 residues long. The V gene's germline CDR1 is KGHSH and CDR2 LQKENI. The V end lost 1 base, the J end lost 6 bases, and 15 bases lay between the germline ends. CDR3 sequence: CASSPLAGKFAGELFF. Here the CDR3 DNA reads TGTGCCAGCTCACCACTTGCAGGGAAGTTCGCCGGGGAGCTGTTTTTT.

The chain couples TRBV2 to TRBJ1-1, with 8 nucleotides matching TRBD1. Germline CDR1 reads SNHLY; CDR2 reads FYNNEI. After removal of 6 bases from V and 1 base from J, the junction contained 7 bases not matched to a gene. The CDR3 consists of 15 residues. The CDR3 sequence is CASRARTGTNTEAFF. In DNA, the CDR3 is TGTGCCAGCAGGGCAAGGACAGGGACGAACACTGAAGCTTTCTTT.

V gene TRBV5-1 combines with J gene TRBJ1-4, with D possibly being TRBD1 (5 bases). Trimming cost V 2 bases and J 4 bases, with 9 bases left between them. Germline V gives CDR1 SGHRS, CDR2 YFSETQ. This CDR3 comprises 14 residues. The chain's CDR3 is CASSFGAINEKLFF. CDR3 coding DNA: TGCGCCAGCAGCTTTGGGGCGATTAATGAAAAACTGTTTTTT. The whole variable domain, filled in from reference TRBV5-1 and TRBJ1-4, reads KAGVTQTPRYLIKTRGQQVTLSCSPISGHRSVSWYQQTPGQGLQFLFEYFSETQRNKGNFPGRFSGRQFSNSRSEMNVSTLELGDSALYLCASSFGAINEKLFFGSGTQLSVL.